Below, 2 T cell receptor beta chains from the same sample are listed, as sequenced in a study of cytomegalovirus exposure and HLA in healthy donors. It was with 60 Vbeta and 13 Jbeta primers that the PCR ran. TCRdb keeps only in-frame clones here, not all; method: immunoSEQ multiplex PCR. The repertoire holds some 140,000 clones, with roughly 80% as singletons. The material sequenced was PBMCs. These receptors were obtained from a female donor in good health and CMV-seronegative.

The J gene is TRBJ2-3, the V gene TRBV7-9, with 7 bases identical to TRBD1. Germline-derived CDR1 and CDR2 are SEHNR and FQNEAQ (reference sequence). The CDR3 contains 14 residues. V dropped 1 base and J dropped 6; count of bases not matched to a gene: 4. The CDR3 DNA reads TGTGCCAGCAGCTTAGGGCAGGGGGACGATACGCAGTATTTT. Translated: CASSLGQGDDTQYF. Full variable domain (remainder filled in from reference TRBV7-9 and TRBJ2-3): DTGVSQNPRHKITKRGQNVTFRCDPISEHNRLYWYRQTLGQGPEFLTYFQNEAQLEKSRLLSDRFSAERPKGSFSTLEIQRTEQGDSAMYLCASSLGQGDDTQYFGPGTRLTVL.

The rearrangement links TRBV2 to TRBJ1-1, with D possibly matching TRBD1 (5 bases). The CDR3 length is 17 residues. The V gene lost 0 bases and the J gene lost 1 base, with 15 bases spanning the gap. Germline CDR1 SNHLY, CDR2 FYNNEI. CDR3 bases: TGTGCCAGCAGTGAAGCGCTTTTCTGGGGCAGGAACACTGAAGCTTTCTTT. Residues: CASSEALFWGRNTEAFF. Together with reference TRBV2 and TRBJ1-1, the CDR3 gives the full variable domain: EPEVTQTPSHQVTQMGQEVILRCVPISNHLYFYWYRQILGQKVEFLVSFYNNEISEKSEIFDDQFSVERPDGSNFTLKIRSTKLEDSAMYFCASSEALFWGRNTEAFFGQGTRLTVV.